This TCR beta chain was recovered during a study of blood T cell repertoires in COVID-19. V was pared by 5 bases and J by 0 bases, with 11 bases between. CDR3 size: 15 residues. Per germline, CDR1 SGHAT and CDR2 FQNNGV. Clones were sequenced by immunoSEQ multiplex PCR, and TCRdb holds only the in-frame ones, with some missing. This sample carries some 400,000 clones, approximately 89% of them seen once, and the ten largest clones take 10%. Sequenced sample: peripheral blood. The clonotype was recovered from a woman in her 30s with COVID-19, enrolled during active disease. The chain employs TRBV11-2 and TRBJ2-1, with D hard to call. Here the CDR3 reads CASSPASRSYNEQFF. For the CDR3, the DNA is TGTGCCAGCAGCCCTGCGTCCCGCTCCTACAATGAGCAGTTCTTC.